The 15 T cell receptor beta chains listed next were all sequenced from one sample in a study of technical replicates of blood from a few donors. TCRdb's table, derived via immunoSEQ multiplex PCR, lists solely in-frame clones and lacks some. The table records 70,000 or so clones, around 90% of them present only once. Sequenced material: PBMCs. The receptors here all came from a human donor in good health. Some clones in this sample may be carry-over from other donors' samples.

CDR3 coding DNA: TGTGCCAGCAGCTTCTACAGGGTCGGCGCAGATACGCAGTATTTT. Protein product: CASSFYRVGADTQYF. The J gene is TRBJ2-3, the V gene TRBV7-8, with a possible D match to TRBD1 (6 bases). The CDR3 runs to 15 residues. CDR1 is SGHVS and CDR2 is FQNEAQ in the germline V gene. Trimming removed 3 bases from V and 4 bases from J, with 14 bases in between.

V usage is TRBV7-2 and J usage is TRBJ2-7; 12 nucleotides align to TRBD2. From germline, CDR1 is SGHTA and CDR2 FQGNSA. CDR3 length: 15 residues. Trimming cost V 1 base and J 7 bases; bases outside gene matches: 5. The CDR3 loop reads CASSLGLAGAWEQYF. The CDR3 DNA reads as TGTGCCAGCAGCTTAGGACTAGCGGGAGCATGGGAGCAGTACTTC.

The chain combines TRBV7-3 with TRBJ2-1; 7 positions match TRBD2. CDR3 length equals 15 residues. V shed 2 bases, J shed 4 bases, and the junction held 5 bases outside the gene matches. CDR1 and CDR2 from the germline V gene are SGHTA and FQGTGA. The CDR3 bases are TGTGCCAGCAGCTTAGAAGGGAGGGGTTACAATGAGCAGTTCTTC. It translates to CASSLEGRGYNEQFF.

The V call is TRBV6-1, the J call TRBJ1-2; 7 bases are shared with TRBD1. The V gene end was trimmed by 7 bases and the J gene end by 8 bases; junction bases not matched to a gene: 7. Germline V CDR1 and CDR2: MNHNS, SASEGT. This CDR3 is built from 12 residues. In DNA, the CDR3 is TGTGCCAGCACCGGGACAGTGGGAGGCTACACCTTC. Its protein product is CASTGTVGGYTF.

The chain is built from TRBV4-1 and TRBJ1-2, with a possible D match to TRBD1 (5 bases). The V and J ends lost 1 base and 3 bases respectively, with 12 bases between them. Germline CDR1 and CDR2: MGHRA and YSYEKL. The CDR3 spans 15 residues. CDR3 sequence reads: CASSQGRGPHYGYTF. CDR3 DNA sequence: TGCGCCAGCAGCCAAGGGAGGGGCCCCCACTATGGCTACACCTTC.

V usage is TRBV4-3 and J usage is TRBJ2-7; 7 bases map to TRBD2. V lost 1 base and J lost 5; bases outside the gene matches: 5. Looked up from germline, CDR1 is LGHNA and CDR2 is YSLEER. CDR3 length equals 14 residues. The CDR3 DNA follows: TGCGCCAGCAGCCAAGGTCGGGAGGTCCACGAGCAGTACTTC. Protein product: CASSQGREVHEQYF.

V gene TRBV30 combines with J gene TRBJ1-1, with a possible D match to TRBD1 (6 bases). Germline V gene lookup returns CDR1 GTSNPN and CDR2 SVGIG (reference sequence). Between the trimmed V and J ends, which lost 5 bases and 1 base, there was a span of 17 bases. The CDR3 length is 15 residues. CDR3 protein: CAWGGGGLGNTEAFF. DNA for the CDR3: TGTGCCTGGGGGGGCGGGGGCTTAGGGAACACTGAAGCTTTCTTT.

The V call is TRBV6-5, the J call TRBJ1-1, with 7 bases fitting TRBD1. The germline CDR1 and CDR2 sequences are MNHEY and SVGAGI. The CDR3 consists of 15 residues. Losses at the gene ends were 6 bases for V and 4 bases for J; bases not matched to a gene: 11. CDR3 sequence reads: CASSRPAGGITEAFF. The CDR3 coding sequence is TGTGCCAGCAGCCGGCCCGCAGGGGGGATCACTGAAGCTTTCTTT.

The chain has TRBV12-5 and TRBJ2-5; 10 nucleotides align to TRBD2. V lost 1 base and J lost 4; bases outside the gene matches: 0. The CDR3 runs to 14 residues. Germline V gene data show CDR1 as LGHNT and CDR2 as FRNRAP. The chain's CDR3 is CASGLGTSGETQYF. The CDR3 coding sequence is TGTGCTAGTGGTTTGGGGACTAGCGGAGAGACCCAGTACTTC.

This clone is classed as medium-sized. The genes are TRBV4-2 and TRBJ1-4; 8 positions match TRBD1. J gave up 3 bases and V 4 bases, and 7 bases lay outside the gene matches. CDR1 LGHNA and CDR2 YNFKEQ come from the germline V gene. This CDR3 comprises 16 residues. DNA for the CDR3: TGTGCCAGCAGCCCTAGCCAGGGGGCTTCTAATGAAAAACTGTTTTTT. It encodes CASSPSQGASNEKLFF.

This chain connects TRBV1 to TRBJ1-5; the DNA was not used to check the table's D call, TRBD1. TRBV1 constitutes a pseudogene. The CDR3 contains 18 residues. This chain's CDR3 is CTSSQHLARIFRYQPQHF. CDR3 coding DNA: TGCACCAGCAGCCAGCACCTCGCCAGGATATTCAGGTATCAGCCCCAGCATTTT.

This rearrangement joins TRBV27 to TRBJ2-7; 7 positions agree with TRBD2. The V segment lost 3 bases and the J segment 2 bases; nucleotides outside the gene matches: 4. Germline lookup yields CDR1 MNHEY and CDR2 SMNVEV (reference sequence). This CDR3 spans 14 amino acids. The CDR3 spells CASSFGLAAYEQYF. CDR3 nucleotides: TGTGCCAGCAGTTTCGGGCTAGCGGCCTACGAGCAGTACTTC.

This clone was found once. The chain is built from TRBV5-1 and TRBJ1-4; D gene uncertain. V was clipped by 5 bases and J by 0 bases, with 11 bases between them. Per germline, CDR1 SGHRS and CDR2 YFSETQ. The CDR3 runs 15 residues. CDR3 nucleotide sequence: TGCGCCAGCAGGATCCACTATGCAACTAATGAAAAACTGTTTTTT. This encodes CASRIHYATNEKLFF.

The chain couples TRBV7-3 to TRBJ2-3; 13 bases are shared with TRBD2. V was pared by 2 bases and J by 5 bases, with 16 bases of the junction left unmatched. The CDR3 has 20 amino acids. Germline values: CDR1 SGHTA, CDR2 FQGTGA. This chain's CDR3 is CASSLGGPGLAGPRGDTQYF. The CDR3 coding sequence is TGTGCCAGCAGCTTAGGAGGGCCGGGACTAGCGGGACCAAGGGGAGATACGCAGTATTTT.

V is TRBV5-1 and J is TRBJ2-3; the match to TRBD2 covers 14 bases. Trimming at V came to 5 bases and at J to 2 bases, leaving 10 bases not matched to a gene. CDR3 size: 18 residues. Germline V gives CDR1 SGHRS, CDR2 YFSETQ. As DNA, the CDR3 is TGCGCCAGCAGTACCGGGACTAGCGGGAGTTCATCCACAGATACGCAGTATTTT. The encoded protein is CASSTGTSGSSSTDTQYF.